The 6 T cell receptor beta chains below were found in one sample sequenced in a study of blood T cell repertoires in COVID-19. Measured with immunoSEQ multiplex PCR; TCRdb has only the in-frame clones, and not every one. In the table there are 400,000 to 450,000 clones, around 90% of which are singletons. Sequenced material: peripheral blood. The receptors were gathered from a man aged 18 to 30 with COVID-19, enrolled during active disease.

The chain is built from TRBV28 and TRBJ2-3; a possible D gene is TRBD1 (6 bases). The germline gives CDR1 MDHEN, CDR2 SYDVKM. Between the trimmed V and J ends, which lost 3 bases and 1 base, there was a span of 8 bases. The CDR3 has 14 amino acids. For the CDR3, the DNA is TGTGCCAGCAGTTTTCAGGGGCGCACAGATACGCAGTATTTT. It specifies CASSFQGRTDTQYF.

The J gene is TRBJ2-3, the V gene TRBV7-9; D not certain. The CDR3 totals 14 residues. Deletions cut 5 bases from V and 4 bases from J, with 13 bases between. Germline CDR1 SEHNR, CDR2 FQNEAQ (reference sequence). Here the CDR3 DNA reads TGTGCCAGCAGCCCCCCCTTCTCCTCAGATACGCAGTATTTT. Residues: CASSPPFSSDTQYF.

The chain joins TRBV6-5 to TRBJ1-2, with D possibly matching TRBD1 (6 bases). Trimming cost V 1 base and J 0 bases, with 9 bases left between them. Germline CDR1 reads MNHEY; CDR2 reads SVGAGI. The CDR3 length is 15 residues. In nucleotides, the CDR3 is TGTGCCAGCAGTTACTTAGGGGGAACTAACTATGGCTACACCTTC. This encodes CASSYLGGTNYGYTF.

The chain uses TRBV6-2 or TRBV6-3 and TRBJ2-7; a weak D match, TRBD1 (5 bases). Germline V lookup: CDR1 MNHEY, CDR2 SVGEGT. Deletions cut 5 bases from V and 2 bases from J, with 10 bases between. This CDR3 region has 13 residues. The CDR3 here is CASSPSGPYEQYF. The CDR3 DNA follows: TGTGCCAGCAGTCCCTCAGGGCCCTACGAGCAGTACTTC.

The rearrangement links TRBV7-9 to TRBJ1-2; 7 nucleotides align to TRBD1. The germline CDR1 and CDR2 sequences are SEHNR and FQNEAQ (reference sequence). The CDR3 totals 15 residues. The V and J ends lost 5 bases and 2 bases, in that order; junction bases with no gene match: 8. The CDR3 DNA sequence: TGTGCCAGCAGCCCTCAGGGGGGTAGGAACTATGGCTACACCTTC. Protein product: CASSPQGGRNYGYTF.

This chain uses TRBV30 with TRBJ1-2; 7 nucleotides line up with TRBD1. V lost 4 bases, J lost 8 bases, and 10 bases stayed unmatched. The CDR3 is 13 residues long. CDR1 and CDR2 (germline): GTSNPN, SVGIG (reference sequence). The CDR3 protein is CAWTLRQGRGYTF. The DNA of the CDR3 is TGTGCCTGGACTCTGAGACAGGGCAGAGGCTACACCTTC.